This T cell receptor (beta chain) appears in the sequencing data of a study of blood T cell repertoires in COVID-19. The wider study: T cells, B-cell-depleted T cells, or PBMCs provided the cDNA or gDNA that served as material.

In the original analysis: Amplification from reference gene primers served as the basis for estimated nucleated cell counts. Clones were sequenced by immunoSEQ multiplex PCR, and TCRdb holds only the in-frame ones, with some missing. The DNA was the basis for D and trimming; V, J and clone size are from that table. The profile shows about 400,000 clones, roughly 88% of them singletons. Cohort allocation depended upon clinical history that participants reported. The clonotype originates from a woman aged 40-49 years with acute COVID-19. The sample comprised PBMCs or T cells enriched from blood (not recorded which).

Written as DNA, the CDR3 is TGTGCCAGCAGCCCAGGACAGGGGAGGGCCTATAATTCACCCCTCCACTTT. Translation: CASSPGQGRAYNSPLHF. This chain uses TRBV7-8 with TRBJ1-6; 9 bases align to TRBD1. The CDR3 length is 17 residues. CDR1 is SGHVS, CDR2 FQNEAQ, per germline. With V trimmed by 5 bases and J by 2 bases, 7 bases remained unmatched.